Shown below are 24 T cell receptor beta chains from a single sample sequenced in a study of shared clonotypes between healthy human individuals. Assay used: immunoSEQ multiplex PCR; TCRdb lists only in-frame clones, some missing. Found here are 2 million or so clones, about 95% of them singletons; the top ten hold 1.1%. As defined, naive CD8 cells were CD45RO-negative and positively selected for CCR7, with terminally differentiated effector memory CD45RA+ cells excluded. The specimen sequenced was naive CD8+ T cells sorted from blood. These receptors were collected from a man between 18 and 35 years old in good health.

The chain joins TRBV2 to TRBJ1-2, with D possibly being TRBD1 (6 bases). Between the trimmed V and J ends, which lost 3 bases and 0 bases, there was a span of 8 bases. Per the germline V gene, CDR1 is SNHLY and CDR2 is FYNNEI. This CDR3 has 14 residues. CDR3 nucleotides: TGTGCCAGCAGTGACAACAGGGCTAACTATGGCTACACCTTC. Its protein is CASSDNRANYGYTF. Drawing the rest from reference TRBV2 and TRBJ1-2, the complete variable domain is EPEVTQTPSHQVTQMGQEVILRCVPISNHLYFYWYRQILGQKVEFLVSFYNNEISEKSEIFDDQFSVERPDGSNFTLKIRSTKLEDSAMYFCASSDNRANYGYTFGSGTRLTVV.

This chain joins TRBV6-6 and TRBJ2-2; 8 positions match TRBD2. Germline CDR1 reads MNHNY; CDR2 reads SVGAGI (reference sequence). Losses at the gene ends were 7 bases for V and 8 bases for J; bases not matched to a gene: 9. The CDR3 length is 14 residues. CDR3 amino acids: CASTNGRGGGELFF. CDR3 sequence (DNA): TGTGCCAGCACTAACGGGAGGGGCGGAGGGGAGCTGTTTTTT.

The CDR3 sequence is CASRVETGSYEQYF. CDR3 DNA sequence: TGTGCCAGCCGGGTTGAGACAGGGTCCTACGAGCAGTACTTC. V is TRBV6-5 and J is TRBJ2-7; 7 positions agree with TRBD1. V shed 8 bases and J 1 base; nucleotides not matched to a gene: 8. Germline-derived CDR1 and CDR2 are MNHEY and SVGAGI. CDR3 length: 14 amino acids.

The gene calls are TRBV7-2 and TRBJ2-3, with D maybe TRBD2 (6 bases). The CDR3 consists of 17 residues. Per the germline V gene, CDR1 is SGHTA and CDR2 is FQGNSA. Trimming removed 7 bases from V and 2 bases from J, with 22 bases in between. As DNA, the CDR3 is TGTGCCAGCACTGGGGCGATGGCGGGGCCTCCCACAGATACGCAGTATTTT. This gives the protein CASTGAMAGPPTDTQYF. Full variable domain (missing parts from reference TRBV7-2 and TRBJ2-3): GAGVSQSPSNKVTEKGKDVELRCDPISGHTALYWYRQSLGQGLEFLIYFQGNSAPDKSGLPSDRFSAERTGGSVSTLTIQRTQQEDSAVYLCASTGAMAGPPTDTQYFGPGTRLTVL.

As for this clone: A junction boundary mismatches the germline segment, possibly from a read error. Other DNA sequences in this sample translate to the same CDR3. The rearrangement uses TRBV5-1 and TRBJ1-1; D is ambiguous. Germline CDR1 SGHRS, CDR2 YFSETQ. This CDR3 is 11 amino acids long. The CDR3 DNA sequence: TGCGCTAGCATAGGCGGCACTGAAGCTTTCTTT. Protein sequence: CASIGGTEAFF.

The chain is built from TRBV21-1 and TRBJ1-4. TRBV21-1 is described as a pseudogene. The length of the CDR3 is 18 residues. CDR3 DNA: TGTGCCAGCAGCACCCCTTCGGTCGGCCGACCGGGGAATGAAAAACTGTTTTTT. Translated, it gives CASSTPSVGRPGNEKLFF.

The chain is built from TRBV5-6 and TRBJ2-7; D possibly corresponds to TRBD2 (5 bases). The CDR3 covers 13 residues. The V end was cut by 0 bases, the J end by 5 bases, with 9 bases between. In germline, CDR1 is SGHDT, CDR2 YYEEEE. Here the CDR3 reads CASSLVPGDEQYF. DNA for the CDR3: TGTGCCAGCAGCTTGGTTCCCGGGGACGAGCAGTACTTC. The full variable domain, its missing parts supplied by reference TRBV5-6 and TRBJ2-7, is DAGVTQSPTHLIKTRGQQVTLRCSPKSGHDTVSWYQQALGQGPQFIFQYYEEEERQRGNFPDRFSGHQFPNYSSELNVNALLLGDSALYLCASSLVPGDEQYFGPGTRLTVT.

The gene calls are TRBV4-3 and TRBJ2-1, with no clear D. The CDR3 covers 16 residues. The germline gives CDR1 LGHNA, CDR2 YSLEER. The V gene lost 0 bases and the J gene lost 5 bases, with 14 bases spanning the gap. The CDR3 loop is CASSQDMGIPDNEQFF. CDR3 bases: TGCGCCAGCAGCCAAGATATGGGGATCCCAGACAATGAGCAGTTCTTC.

The chain is built from TRBV21-1 and TRBJ2-1; no DNA check was done on the table's D call, TRBD2. TRBV21-1 is listed as a pseudogene. This CDR3 has 14 residues. CDR3 in amino acids: CASSKVTSSNEQFF. The DNA of the CDR3 is TGTGCCAGCAGCAAAGTTACTAGTTCCAATGAGCAGTTCTTC.

The V gene is TRBV27, the J gene TRBJ2-2; possibly TRBD2 for D (5 bases). V was pared by 4 bases and J by 2 bases, with 14 bases between. The CDR3 totals 16 residues. Germline lookup yields CDR1 MNHEY and CDR2 SMNVEV (reference sequence). CDR3 coding DNA: TGTGCCAGCAGTTATATGAGGGTGACTAACACCGGGGAGCTGTTTTTT. As protein: CASSYMRVTNTGELFF.

CDR3: CASRIKSGGSYEQYF. In DNA, the CDR3 is TGTGCCAGCAGGATTAAATCAGGGGGCTCCTACGAGCAGTACTTC. The chain recombines TRBV27 with TRBJ2-7; 7 bases align to TRBD1. The CDR3 contains 15 residues. After removal of 6 bases from V and 0 bases from J, the junction contained 8 bases not matched to a gene. Germline CDR1 MNHEY, CDR2 SMNVEV (reference sequence).

The rearrangement joins TRBV14 to TRBJ2-7, with D perhaps given as TRBD1 or TRBD2 (6 bases each). This CDR3 region has 14 residues. The germline gives CDR1 SGHDN, CDR2 FVKESK. Trimming pared 6 bases from V and 7 bases from J, leaving 19 bases between. Written as DNA, the CDR3 is TGTGCCAGCAGGCAGTCAGGAGGGCAGGGGGAGCAGTACTTC. Encoded protein: CASRQSGGQGEQYF.

The genes are TRBV4-1 and TRBJ2-3; 11 bases match TRBD2. J lost 0 bases, V lost 3 bases, and 11 bases had no gene match. From germline, CDR1 is MGHRA and CDR2 YSYEKL. This CDR3 is 19 amino acids long. CDR3 in amino acids: CASSHVAGGSPSSTDTQYF. In DNA, the CDR3 is TGCGCCAGCAGCCACGTAGCGGGGGGGTCCCCCTCTAGCACAGATACGCAGTATTTT.

The chain recombines TRBV27 with TRBJ1-5; the D is unclear. There are 14 residues in the CDR3. Germline lookup yields CDR1 MNHEY and CDR2 SMNVEV (reference sequence). With 0 bases removed from V and 5 bases from J, the gap between germline ends came to 8 bases. CDR3: CASSLSGDYQPQHF. CDR3 DNA sequence: TGTGCCAGCAGTTTATCGGGCGATTATCAGCCCCAGCATTTT.

The CDR3 here is CASSSSGAGANTGELFF. CDR3 nucleotide sequence: TGTGCCAGCAGCTCCAGTGGAGCGGGAGCGAACACCGGGGAGCTGTTTTTT. The chain combines TRBV13 with TRBJ2-2; the match to TRBD2 covers 8 bases. This CDR3 has 17 amino acids. Per germline, CDR1 PRHDT and CDR2 FYEKMQ (reference sequence). With V trimmed by 4 bases and J by 0 bases, 7 bases remained unmatched.

The J gene is TRBJ2-7, the V gene TRBV12-2; TRBD2, the D gene given by the table, was not confirmed from the DNA. TRBV12-2 is shown as a pseudogene. The CDR3 is 16 residues long. CDR3 loop: CASRLVFSGALCEQYF. In DNA form, the CDR3 reads TGTGCAAGTCGCTTAGTGTTTAGCGGGGCGCTATGCGAGCAGTACTTC.

The chain carries TRBV4-3 and TRBJ2-6; TRBD2 might be the D (5 bases). V gave up 1 base and J gave up 4 bases, with 11 bases separating them. This CDR3 spans 16 amino acids. Germline loops: CDR1 LGHNA, CDR2 YSLEER. The CDR3 loop is CASSQVEGLGANVLTF. CDR3 nucleotides: TGCGCCAGCAGCCAAGTTGAGGGTTTGGGGGCCAACGTCCTGACTTTC.

V is TRBV13 and J is TRBJ2-1; D call uncertain. With 4 bases removed from V and 9 bases from J, the gap between germline ends came to 7 bases. There are 11 residues in the CDR3. The germline gives CDR1 PRHDT, CDR2 FYEKMQ (reference sequence). The CDR3 nucleotides are TGTGCCAGCAGCTCTGGAGTTGAGCAGTTCTTC. Translated, it gives CASSSGVEQFF.

The V and J genes are TRBV29-1 and TRBJ2-7, with D perhaps TRBD2 (6 bases). The CDR3 is made up of 14 amino acids. The V gene's germline CDR1 is SQVTM and CDR2 ANQGSEA. V was clipped by 1 base and J by 5 bases, with 15 bases between them. In DNA form, the CDR3 reads TGCAGCGTTGAAGGCACTCGGGGGAACCACGAGCAGTACTTC. It translates to CSVEGTRGNHEQYF.

This chain uses TRBV9 with TRBJ2-7, with 7 bases fitting TRBD2. The CDR3 is made up of 15 amino acids. Trimming at V came to 4 bases and at J to 1 base, leaving 8 bases not matched to a gene. Germline V gene data show CDR1 as SGDLS and CDR2 as YYNGEE. CDR3 sequence: CASSLGPSGSYEQYF. The CDR3 DNA sequence: TGTGCCAGCAGCCTCGGACCTAGCGGTTCCTACGAGCAGTACTTC.

The CDR3 loop reads CASSPGLAPSTDTQYF. The CDR3 nucleotides read TGTGCCAGCAGTCCGGGACTAGCCCCTAGCACAGATACGCAGTATTTT. The V gene is TRBV28, the J gene TRBJ2-3, with 9 bases aligning to TRBD2. V trimming: 5 bases; J trimming: 0 bases; junction bases outside the gene matches: 6. Germline V gene data show CDR1 as MDHEN and CDR2 as SYDVKM. The CDR3 contains 16 residues.

This sequence joins TRBV18 and TRBJ2-3; 8 bases are shared with TRBD1. The germline gives CDR1 KGHSH, CDR2 LQKENI. The CDR3 consists of 15 residues. V was clipped by 5 bases and J by 3 bases; unmatched bases: 7. The CDR3 nucleotides read TGTGCCAGCTCATTGGGACAGGTGACGACAGATACGCAGTATTTT. As protein: CASSLGQVTTDTQYF.

V gene TRBV27 combines with J gene TRBJ2-1; the D gene is possibly TRBD2 (6 bases). V shed 3 bases and J shed 5 bases, with 11 bases lying between them. The CDR3 has 14 residues. CDR1 and CDR2 from the germline V gene are MNHEY and SMNVEV (reference sequence). CDR3 residues: CASSFGRSDNEQFF. DNA for the CDR3: TGTGCCAGCAGTTTTGGGAGGTCCGACAATGAGCAGTTCTTC.

V gene TRBV11-2 combines with J gene TRBJ2-7; TRBD2 agrees at 8 bases. Germline CDR1 SGHAT, CDR2 FQNNGV. V shed 1 base and J 3 bases; nucleotides not matched to a gene: 8. The CDR3 length is 16 residues. CDR3 residues: CASSLASGGLFYEQYF. The CDR3, as DNA: TGTGCCAGCAGCTTAGCCAGCGGGGGACTATTCTACGAGCAGTACTTC.